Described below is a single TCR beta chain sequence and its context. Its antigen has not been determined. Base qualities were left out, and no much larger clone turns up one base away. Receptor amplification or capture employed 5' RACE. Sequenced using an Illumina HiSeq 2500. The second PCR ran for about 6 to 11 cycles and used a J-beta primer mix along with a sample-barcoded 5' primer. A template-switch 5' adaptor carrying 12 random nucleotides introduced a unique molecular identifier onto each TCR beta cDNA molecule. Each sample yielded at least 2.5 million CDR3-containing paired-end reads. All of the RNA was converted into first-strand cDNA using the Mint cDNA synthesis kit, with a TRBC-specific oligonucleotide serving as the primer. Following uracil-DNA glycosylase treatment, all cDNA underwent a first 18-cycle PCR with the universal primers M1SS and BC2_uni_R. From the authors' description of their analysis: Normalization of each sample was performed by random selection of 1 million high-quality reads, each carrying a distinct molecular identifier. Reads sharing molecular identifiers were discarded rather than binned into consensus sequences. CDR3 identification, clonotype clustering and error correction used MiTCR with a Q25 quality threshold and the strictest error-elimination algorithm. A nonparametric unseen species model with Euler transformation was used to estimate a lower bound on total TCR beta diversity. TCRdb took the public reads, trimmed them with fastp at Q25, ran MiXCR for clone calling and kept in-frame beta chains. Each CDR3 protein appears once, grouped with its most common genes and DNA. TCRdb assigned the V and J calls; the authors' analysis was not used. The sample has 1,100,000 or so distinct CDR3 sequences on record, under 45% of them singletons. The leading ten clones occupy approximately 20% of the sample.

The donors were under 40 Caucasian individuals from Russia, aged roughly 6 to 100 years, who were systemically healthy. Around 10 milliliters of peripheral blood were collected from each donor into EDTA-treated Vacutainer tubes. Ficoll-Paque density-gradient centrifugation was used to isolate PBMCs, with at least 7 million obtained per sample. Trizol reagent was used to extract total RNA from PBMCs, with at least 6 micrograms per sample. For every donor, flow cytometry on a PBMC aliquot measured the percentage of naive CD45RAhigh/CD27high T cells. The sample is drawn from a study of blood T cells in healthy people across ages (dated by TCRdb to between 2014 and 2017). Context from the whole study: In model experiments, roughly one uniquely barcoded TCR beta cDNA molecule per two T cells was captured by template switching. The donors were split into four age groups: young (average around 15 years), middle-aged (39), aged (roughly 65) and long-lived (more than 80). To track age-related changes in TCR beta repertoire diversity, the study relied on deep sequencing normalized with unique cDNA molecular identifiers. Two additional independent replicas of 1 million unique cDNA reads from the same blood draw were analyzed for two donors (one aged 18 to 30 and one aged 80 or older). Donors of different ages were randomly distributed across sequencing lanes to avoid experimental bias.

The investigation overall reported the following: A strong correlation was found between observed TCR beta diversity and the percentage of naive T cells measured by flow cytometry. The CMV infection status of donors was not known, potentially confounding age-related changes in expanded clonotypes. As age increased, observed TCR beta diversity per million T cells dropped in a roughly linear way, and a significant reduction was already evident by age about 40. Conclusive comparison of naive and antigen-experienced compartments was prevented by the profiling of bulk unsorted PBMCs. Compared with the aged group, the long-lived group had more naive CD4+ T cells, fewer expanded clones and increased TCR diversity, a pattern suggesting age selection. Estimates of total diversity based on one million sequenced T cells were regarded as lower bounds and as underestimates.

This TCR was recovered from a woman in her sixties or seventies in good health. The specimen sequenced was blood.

The nucleotide sequence reads as follows: TGCAGTGCTAGAGATCTGGCCCAGGGCTACGAGCAGTACTTC. Translation gives CSARDLAQGYEQYF. The V and J genes are TRBV20-1 and TRBJ2-4, with a tentative D gene TRBD1 over 5 matching bases. Matching the DNA end better, TRBJ2-7 makes the J call doubtful. From the cysteine through the phenylalanine, the CDR3 covers 14 amino acids. The read is trimmed to its CDR3 DNA, 42 bases read in frame from base 1. The germline V gene (reference sequence) gives CDR1 as DFQATT and CDR2 as SNEGSKA.